The clone carrying this T cell receptor beta chain was recorded a few times. Its antigen is unknown. The sample belongs to a study of T-cell memory formation after mild COVID-19. Findings and limits, study-wide: The second-wave clones peaking on day 37 were not confirmed as SARS-CoV-2-specific. Chiefly within CM and EM were the contracting CD4+ clones; CD8+ ones were within EMRA.

The CDR3 runs to 16 residues. Germline lookup yields CDR1 SGHDN and CDR2 FVKESK. Trimming at V came to 4 bases and at J to 5 bases, leaving 11 bases not matched to a gene. TCRdb recomputed calls from the 5' RACE reads with MiXCR, one row per CDR3 protein. The data contain roughly 450,000 distinct CDR3 sequences, 18% of them seen just once; the ten biggest clones take up 9% to 15%. This clonotype originated in an adult woman who had mild COVID-19 (a few samples of this study predate the infection). Cell type and time point are not known. The sequencing sample was made of PBMCs or a T cell subset sorted from them (not recorded which). This chain links TRBV14 with TRBJ1-1, with TRBD1 matching over 9 bases. The CDR3 is CASSPVTGGAWTEAFF. In DNA, the CDR3 is TGTGCCAGCAGCCCCGTAACAGGGGGCGCTTGGACTGAAGCTTTCTTT.